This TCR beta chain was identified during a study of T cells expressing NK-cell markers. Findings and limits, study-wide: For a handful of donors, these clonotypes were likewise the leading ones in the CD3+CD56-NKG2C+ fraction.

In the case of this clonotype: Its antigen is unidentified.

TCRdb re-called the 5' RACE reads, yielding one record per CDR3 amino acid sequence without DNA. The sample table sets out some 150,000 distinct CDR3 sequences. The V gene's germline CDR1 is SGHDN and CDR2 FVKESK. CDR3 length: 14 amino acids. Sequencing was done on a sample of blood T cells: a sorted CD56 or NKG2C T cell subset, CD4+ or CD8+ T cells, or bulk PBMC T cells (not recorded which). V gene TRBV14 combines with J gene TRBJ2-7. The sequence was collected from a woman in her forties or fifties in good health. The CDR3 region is CASSPAFSSYEQYF.